This T cell receptor (beta chain) was documented in a study of radiotherapy plus CTLA-4 blockade in lung cancer. The V gene lost 3 bases and the J gene lost 5 bases, with 13 bases spanning the gap. The germline CDR1 and CDR2 sequences are LNHDA and SQIVND (reference sequence). This CDR3 is built from 15 residues. Measured with immunoSEQ multiplex PCR; TCRdb has only the in-frame clones, and not every one. The repertoire holds about 60,000 clones, with roughly four fifths as singletons. The chain carries TRBV19 and TRBJ2-2; D is possibly TRBD2 (5 bases). This TCR was recovered from a human donor with non-small cell lung cancer who had a partial response to radiotherapy plus ipilimumab. The starting material was peripheral blood, obtained from a patient treated with radiotherapy plus ipilimumab. The CDR3 reads CASSMDGKVTGELFF. The CDR3 bases are TGTGCCAGTAGTATGGACGGGAAGGTAACCGGGGAGCTGTTTTTT.